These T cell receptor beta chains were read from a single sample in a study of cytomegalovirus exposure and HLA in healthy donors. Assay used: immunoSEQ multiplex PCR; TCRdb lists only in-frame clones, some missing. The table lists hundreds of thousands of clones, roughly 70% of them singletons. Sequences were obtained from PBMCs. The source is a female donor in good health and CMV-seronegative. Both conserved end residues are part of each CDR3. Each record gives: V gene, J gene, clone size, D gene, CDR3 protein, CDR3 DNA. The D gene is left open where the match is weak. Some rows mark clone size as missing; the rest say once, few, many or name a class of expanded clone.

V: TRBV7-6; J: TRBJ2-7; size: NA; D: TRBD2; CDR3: CASSPPSGGSYEQYF; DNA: TGTGCCAGCAGCCCCCCCTCTGGCGGGAGCTACGAGCAGTACTTC
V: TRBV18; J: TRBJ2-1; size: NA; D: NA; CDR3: CASSRAGSSYNEQFF; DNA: TGTGCCAGCTCTCGAGCGGGCAGCTCCTACAATGAGCAGTTCTTC
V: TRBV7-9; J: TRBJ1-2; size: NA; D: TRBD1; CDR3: CASSKTGGYGYTF; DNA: TGTGCCAGCAGTAAGACAGGGGGCTATGGCTACACCTTC
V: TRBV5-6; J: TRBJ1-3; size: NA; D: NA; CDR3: CASRAISGNTIYF; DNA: TGTGCCAGCAGGGCAATCTCTGGAAACACCATATATTTT
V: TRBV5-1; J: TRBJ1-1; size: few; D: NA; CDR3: CASSWGGSETEAFF; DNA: TGCGCCAGCAGCTGGGGGGGGAGCGAAACTGAAGCTTTCTTT
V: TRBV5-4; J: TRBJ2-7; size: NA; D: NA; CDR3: CASSLGFTYEQYF; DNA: TGTGCCAGCAGCCTGGGGTTTACCTACGAGCAGTACTTC
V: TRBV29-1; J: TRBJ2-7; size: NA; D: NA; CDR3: CSVRSGIRSSYEQYF; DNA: TGCAGCGTCCGCTCCGGGATAAGGAGCTCCTACGAGCAGTACTTC
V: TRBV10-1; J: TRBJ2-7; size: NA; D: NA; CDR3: CASSAAAMLHEQYF; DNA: TGCGCCAGCAGTGCGGCAGCGATGCTCCACGAGCAGTACTTC
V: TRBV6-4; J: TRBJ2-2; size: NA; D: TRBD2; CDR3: CASSDLGTSGDTGELFF; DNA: TGTGCCAGCAGTGACTTAGGGACTAGCGGAGACACCGGGGAGCTGTTTTTT
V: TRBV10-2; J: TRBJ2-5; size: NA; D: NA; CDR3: CASGTEYQETQYF; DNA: TGCGCCAGCGGGACTGAGTACCAAGAGACCCAGTACTTC
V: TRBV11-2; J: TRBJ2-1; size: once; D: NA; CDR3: CASSSYPGADEQFF; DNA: TGTGCCAGCAGCTCCTATCCAGGGGCCGATGAGCAGTTCTTC
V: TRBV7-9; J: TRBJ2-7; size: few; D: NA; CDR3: CASSLWDTTYEQYF; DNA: TGTGCCAGCAGCTTATGGGACACTACCTACGAGCAGTACTTC
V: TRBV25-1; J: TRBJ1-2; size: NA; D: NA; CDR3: CASSHIGRGDGYTF; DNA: TGTGCCAGCAGCCACATAGGCCGAGGCGATGGCTACACCTTC
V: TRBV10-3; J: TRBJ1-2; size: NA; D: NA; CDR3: CAIQDRGGLGYTF; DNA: TGTGCCATCCAGGACCGGGGGGGCCTTGGCTACACCTTC
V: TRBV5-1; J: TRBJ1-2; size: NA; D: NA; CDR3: CASSQGGKANYGYTF; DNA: TGCGCCAGCAGCCAAGGCGGCAAAGCTAACTATGGCTACACCTTC
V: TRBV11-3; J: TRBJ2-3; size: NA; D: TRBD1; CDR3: CASSWGTGVFGVDTQYF; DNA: TGTGCCAGCAGCTGGGGGACAGGGGTATTTGGTGTAGATACGCAGTATTTT
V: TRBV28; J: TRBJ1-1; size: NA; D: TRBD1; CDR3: CASSFYPTGEYTEAFF; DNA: TGTGCCAGCAGTTTCTACCCGACAGGGGAGTACACTGAAGCTTTCTTT
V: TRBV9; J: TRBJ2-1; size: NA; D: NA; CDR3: CASSYNEQFF; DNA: TGTGCCAGCAGCTATAATGAGCAGTTCTTC
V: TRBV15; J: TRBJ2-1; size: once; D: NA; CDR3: CATRTPGEDNEQFF; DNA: TGTGCCACCCGGACGCCCGGGGAGGACAATGAGCAGTTCTTC
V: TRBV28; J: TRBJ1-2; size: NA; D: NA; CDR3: CASSLFVGGGYTF; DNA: TGTGCCAGCAGTTTATTCGTGGGCGGGGGCTACACCTTC
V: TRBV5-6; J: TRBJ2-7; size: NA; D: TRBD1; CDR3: CASSQDRWDGEQYF; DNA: TGTGCCAGCAGCCAGGACAGGTGGGACGGCGAGCAGTACTTC
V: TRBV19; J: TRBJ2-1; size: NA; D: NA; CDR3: CASNGVGLNEQFF; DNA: TGTGCCAGTAATGGGGTGGGGCTCAATGAGCAGTTCTTC
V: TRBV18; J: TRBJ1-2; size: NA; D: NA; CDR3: CASSGRDYGYTF; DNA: TGTGCCAGCTCAGGGCGAGACTATGGCTACACCTTC
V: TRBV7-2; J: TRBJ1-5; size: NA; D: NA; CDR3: CASSLVRSNQPQHF; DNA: TGTGCCAGCAGCTTAGTACGGAGCAATCAGCCCCAGCATTTT
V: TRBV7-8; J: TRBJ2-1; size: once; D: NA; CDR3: CASSLARARLRAWQFF; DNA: TGTGCCAGCAGCTTAGCGCGGGCTAGACTGAGGGCTTGGCAGTTCTTC
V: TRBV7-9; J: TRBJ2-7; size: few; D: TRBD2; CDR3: CASSSPLGGSYEQYF; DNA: TGTGCCAGCAGCTCCCCCCTCGGCGGGAGCTACGAGCAGTACTTC
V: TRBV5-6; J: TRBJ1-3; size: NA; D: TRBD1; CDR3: CASRQGVVTGNTIYF; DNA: TGTGCCAGCCGACAGGGAGTAGTGACTGGAAACACCATATATTTT
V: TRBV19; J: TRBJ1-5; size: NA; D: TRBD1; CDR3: CASGDRANQPQHF; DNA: TGTGCCAGTGGGGACAGGGCTAATCAGCCCCAGCATTTT
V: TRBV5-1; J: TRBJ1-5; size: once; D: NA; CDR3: CASADQPGNQPQHF; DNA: TGCGCCAGCGCGGATCAGCCGGGCAATCAGCCCCAGCATTTT
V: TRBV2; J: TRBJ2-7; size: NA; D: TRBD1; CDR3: CASTRQGSSYEQYF; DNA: TGTGCCAGCACTAGACAGGGGAGCTCCTACGAGCAGTACTTC
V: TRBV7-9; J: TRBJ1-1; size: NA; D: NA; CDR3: CSSSPGLRAFF; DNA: TGTTCCAGCAGCCCCGGACTAAGGGCTTTCTTT
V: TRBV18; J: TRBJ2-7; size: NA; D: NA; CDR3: CASSSTGEQYF; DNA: TGTGCCAGCTCATCTACAGGGGAGCAGTACTTC
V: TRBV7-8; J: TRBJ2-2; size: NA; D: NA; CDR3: CASSPLGNTGELFF; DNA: TGTGCCAGCAGCCCCCTAGGAAACACCGGGGAGCTGTTTTTT
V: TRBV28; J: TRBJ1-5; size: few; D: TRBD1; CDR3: CASSIPGTGPSNQPQHF; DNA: TGTGCCAGCAGTATTCCCGGGACAGGGCCCAGCAATCAGCCCCAGCATTTT
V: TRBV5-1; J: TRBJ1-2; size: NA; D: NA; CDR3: CASSHGDKSDGYTF; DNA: TGCGCCAGCAGCCACGGGGACAAATCCGATGGCTACACCTTC